This T cell receptor (beta chain) was profiled in a study of blood T cell repertoires in COVID-19 (dated by TCRdb to 2020 to 2022). About the full investigation: The collaborator samples originated in the United States, Italy and Spain and spanned the acute and convalescent phases of COVID-19. The repertoires were released in a freely available public database intended as a resource for research on the immune response to SARS-CoV-2. Sample metadata almost always included a de-identified subject ID, COVID-19 status, age in years and sex. The dataset comprised deeply sampled blood TCRbeta repertoires from subjects exposed to, actively infected with, or recovered from COVID-19. Where available, HLA class I and class II types were obtained from metadata supplied by the sample provider rather than from assay-based typing. The samples were drawn from two sources: the first 160 participants of the ongoing ImmuneRACE study, and some 1,300 subjects contributed by 6 global collaborators. The material from the prospective study consisted of cDNA or gDNA derived from T cells, B-cell-depleted T cells, or PBMCs. The research as a whole found: The amount of clinical and demographic metadata varied by source and participant and was provided uncurated.

The CDR3 holds 16 amino acids from the cysteine to the phenylalanine. Only the CDR3 DNA is retained, 48 bases long and in frame from the first base. CDR1 and CDR2 were assigned from the germline V gene as SNHLY and FYNNEI. Trimming removed 6 bases from V and 0 bases from J, leaving 15 bases between the germline ends. The collaborating institutions used their own protocols to collect whole blood in K2EDTA tubes. For TCRbeta analysis, collaborators shipped samples as frozen whole blood, isolated PBMCs, or DNA extracted from either of those sample types. The count of this clone is one. This clone's antigen is unknown. Within one base of it there is no much larger clone, and no base qualities were kept. TCRbeta CDR3 regions were amplified from genomic DNA by means of the immunoSEQ Assay, a bias-controlled multiplex PCR. Per the authors' processing: The number of nucleated cells in each sample was estimated from the amplification of reference gene primers within the assay. Sequence reads were collapsed and filtered to measure the absolute abundance of every unique TCRbeta CDR3 rearrangement. For each sample, productive Simpson clonality was calculated as the square root of Simpson's diversity index over productive rearrangements. The immuneACCESS repertoire file appears here via TCRdb, limited to in-frame rearrangements. These files lack a portion of the clones; in checked studies, under half of the deficit traces to unresolved V genes, and the cause of the others is not known. V and J calls and clone size are copied from that table; D and trimming were computed from the DNA. This sample comprises about 210,000 clones, 75% to 90% of them detected only once. The ten largest account for about 6.3% of the sample.

This receptor chain uses TRBV2 and TRBJ1-3; the D gene is perhaps TRBD1, from 5 matching bases. This TCR came from a man aged 55 to 70 with acute or convalescent COVID-19. Sequencing was performed on peripheral blood. DNA sequence: TGTGCCAGCAGCGGGGGACTGCCCCTCTCTGGAAACACCATATATTTT. This encodes CASSGGLPLSGNTIYF. With the portions outside the CDR3 filled from the reference TRBV2 and TRBJ1-3 genes, the complete variable region becomes EPEVTQTPSHQVTQMGQEVILRCVPISNHLYFYWYRQILGQKVEFLVSFYNNEISEKSEIFDDQFSVERPDGSNFTLKIRSTKLEDSAMYFCASSGGLPLSGNTIYFGEGSWLTVV.